What follows are 21 T cell receptor beta chains derived from one specimen sequenced in a study of graft-versus-host responses after intestinal transplantation. What these receptors recognize is not known. Clones were sequenced by immunoSEQ multiplex PCR, and TCRdb holds only the in-frame ones, with some missing. The data hold fewer than 85,000 clones, with approximately 84% observed a single time. The sequenced sample was unstimulated CD4+ T cells sorted from spleen or lymph node cells, obtained before transplant. The receptors shown here come from a human donor who was the organ donor for an intestinal transplant.

The chain links TRBV29-1 to TRBJ1-6; 8 bases align to TRBD1. This CDR3 is 20 amino acids long. V was clipped by 7 bases and J by 2 bases; unmatched bases: 22. Per germline, CDR1 SQVTM and CDR2 ANQGSEA. DNA for the CDR3: TGCAGCGACCTACCCGCAGGACAGGGAGATTATGAGCCCTATAATTCACCCCTCCACTTT. It specifies CSDLPAGQGDYEPYNSPLHF.

This chain uses TRBV6-5 with TRBJ1-6, with a tentative D call TRBD1 (5 bases). The CDR3 covers 15 residues. Trimming left V 2 bases short and J 2 bases short, with 7 bases between. Germline CDR1 is MNHEY and CDR2 is SVGAGI. The CDR3 DNA reads TGTGCCAGCAGTTACGGGGGGACCTATAATTCACCCCTCCACTTT. It codes for CASSYGGTYNSPLHF.

The chain joins TRBV7-3 to TRBJ2-5; the match to TRBD2 covers 9 bases. Germline CDR1 and CDR2: SGHTA and FQGTGA. Trimming cost V 1 base and J 0 bases; bases outside gene matches: 6. There are 17 residues in the CDR3. CDR3: CASSLMLASGNQETQYF. In DNA form, the CDR3 reads TGTGCCAGCAGCTTAATGTTGGCTAGCGGGAACCAAGAGACCCAGTACTTC.

This rearrangement joins TRBV6-5 to TRBJ2-2, with a tentative D call TRBD1 (5 bases). From germline, CDR1 is MNHEY and CDR2 SVGAGI. The CDR3 has 14 amino acids. Trimming took 6 bases from V and 2 from J, leaving 10 bases between them. For the CDR3, the DNA is TGTGCCAGCAGAGGGCAGGGAAACACCGGGGAGCTGTTTTTT. As protein: CASRGQGNTGELFF.

The V gene is TRBV28, the J gene TRBJ2-1, with D maybe TRBD2 (5 bases). The CDR3 covers 14 residues. Germline-derived CDR1 and CDR2 are MDHEN and SYDVKM. Trimming removed 7 bases from V and 1 base from J, with 11 bases in between. The DNA for the CDR3 is TGTGCCAGCAAGGCGGGCCCTTCCTACAATGAGCAGTTCTTC. Translation: CASKAGPSYNEQFF.

This clone was detected only a few times. The chain carries TRBV28 and TRBJ1-1; TRBD1 matches 12 bases. Per germline, CDR1 MDHEN and CDR2 SYDVKM. This CDR3 is 14 amino acids long. V gave up 4 bases and J gave up 8 bases; unmatched junction bases: 5. As DNA, the CDR3 is TGTGCCAGCAGTTCCCCGGGACAGGGGGCCGAAGCTTTCTTT. Protein product: CASSSPGQGAEAFF.

The V call is TRBV9, the J call TRBJ2-2; possible D gene TRBD1, 5 bases. CDR3 size: 16 residues. V lost 0 bases and J 4 bases, leaving 13 bases between the germline ends. Germline CDR1 and CDR2: SGDLS and YYNGEE. The CDR3 sequence is CASSVGGQLGTGELFF. In DNA form, the CDR3 reads TGTGCCAGCAGCGTAGGGGGCCAGTTGGGCACCGGGGAGCTGTTTTTT.

The chain carries TRBV19 and TRBJ1-1; D call uncertain. Germline V CDR1 and CDR2: LNHDA, SQIVND (reference sequence). The CDR3 extends over 13 amino acids. Trimming took 3 bases from V and 4 from J, leaving 9 bases between them. The CDR3 DNA sequence: TGTGCCAGTAGTATGGTGGGCCTCACTGAAGCTTTCTTT. This sequence encodes CASSMVGLTEAFF.

The V and J genes are TRBV5-1 and TRBJ2-5; D ambiguous. CDR3 size: 12 residues. Germline V gene lookup returns CDR1 SGHRS and CDR2 YFSETQ. V was trimmed by 3 bases and J by 5 bases, leaving 8 bases between them. The CDR3 DNA reads TGCGCCAGCAGCTCCGTACGGGAGACCCAGTACTTC. It codes for CASSSVRETQYF.

Regarding this clone: One end of the junction is discordant with germline, which a read error may explain. This rearrangement joins TRBV7-7 to TRBJ2-1; maybe TRBD2 (6 bases). Germline V gene lookup returns CDR1 SSHAT and CDR2 FNYEAQ (reference sequence). The CDR3 consists of 15 residues. This CDR3 is CASSLDRGSYNEQFF. The CDR3 bases are TGTGCTAGCAGCTTAGATCGGGGGTCTTACAATGAGCAGTTCTTC.

This sequence joins TRBV14 and TRBJ1-5, with D unresolved. The CDR3 is 18 amino acids. Trimming removed 0 bases at V and 2 bases at J, with 17 bases between. CDR1 and CDR2 from the germline V gene are SGHDN and FVKESK. The CDR3 DNA follows: TGTGCCAGCAGCCAAGATCGGGAGCTAGCGTCAGGCAATCAGCCCCAGCATTTT. It translates to CASSQDRELASGNQPQHF.

This clone has a handful of counts. The chain couples TRBV19 to TRBJ2-3; 15 bases align to TRBD2. V lost 6 bases, J lost 1 base, and 5 bases stayed unmatched. The germline V gene encodes CDR1 LNHDA and CDR2 SQIVND (reference sequence). The CDR3 covers 17 residues. Written as DNA, the CDR3 is TGTGCCAGTAGGCGGACTAGCGGGGGGGGGCGCACAGATACGCAGTATTTT. This sequence encodes CASRRTSGGGRTDTQYF. The complete variable domain, with remaining parts taken from reference TRBV19 and TRBJ2-3, reads DGGITQSPKYLFRKEGQNVTLSCEQNLNHDAMYWYRQDPGQGLRLIYYSQIVNDFQKGDIAEGYSVSREKKESFPLTVTSAQKNPTAFYLCASRRTSGGGRTDTQYFGPGTRLTVL.

The chain uses TRBV6-5 and TRBJ1-1; possibly TRBD1 for D (5 bases). The CDR3 loop spans 15 amino acids. Per the germline V gene, CDR1 is MNHEY and CDR2 is SVGAGI. Deletions cut 1 base from V and 1 base from J, with 10 bases between. CDR3 coding DNA: TGTGCCAGCAGTTACTATAAGGGGTCGAACACTGAAGCTTTCTTT. As protein: CASSYYKGSNTEAFF.

This clone was recorded once. V and J are TRBV28 and TRBJ2-3; possibly TRBD2 for D (6 bases). Germline CDR1 and CDR2: MDHEN and SYDVKM. V shed 4 bases and J shed 3 bases, with 17 bases lying between them. This CDR3 spans 16 amino acids. CDR3 region: CASSWGPGLSTDTQYF. The CDR3 region has the DNA TGTGCCAGCAGTTGGGGCCCGGGACTTTCTACAGATACGCAGTATTTT.

This chain links TRBV4-3 with TRBJ2-3; weak D call: TRBD1 (6 bases). V lost 1 base to trimming and J lost 4 bases, with 12 bases between them. Germline CDR1 reads LGHNA; CDR2 reads YSLEER. This CDR3 is built from 15 residues. In nucleotides, the CDR3 is TGCGCCAGCAGCCAAGGGGGGCCGGCGCCAGATACGCAGTATTTT. It specifies CASSQGGPAPDTQYF.

The V and J genes are TRBV10-1 and TRBJ2-1; D possibly corresponds to TRBD1 (6 bases). This CDR3 spans 15 amino acids. Trimming removed 6 bases from V and 1 base from J, with 13 bases in between. Per the germline V gene, CDR1 is WNHNN and CDR2 is SYGVQD (reference sequence). The CDR3 spells CASSLTGRSYNEQFF. The CDR3 DNA reads TGCGCCAGCAGCCTAACAGGGAGATCCTACAATGAGCAGTTCTTC.

The V and J genes are TRBV7-2 and TRBJ2-3; 8 bases align to TRBD2. The CDR3 loop spans 15 amino acids. V lost 5 bases to trimming and J lost 4 bases; unmatched junction nucleotides: 8. Germline assignment: CDR1 SGHTA and CDR2 FQGNSA. CDR3 DNA sequence: TGTGCCAGCAGCCCCGGGGGGGGGCGGGCAGATACGCAGTATTTT. Translated, it gives CASSPGGGRADTQYF.

This chain uses TRBV7-3 with TRBJ2-7; a weak D match, TRBD2 (5 bases). V was trimmed by 5 bases and J by 3 bases, leaving 14 bases between them. CDR1 and CDR2 from the germline V gene are SGHTA and FQGTGA. CDR3 length: 14 amino acids. The CDR3 region has the DNA TGTGCCAGCAGCCCTCGCGGACTGTTCTACGAGCAGTACGTC. This codes for CASSPRGLFYEQYV.

Only a few counts were recorded for this clone. The chain joins TRBV7-9 to TRBJ1-4; TRBD1 aligns across 9 bases. After removal of 4 bases from V and 8 bases from J, the junction contained 5 bases not matched to a gene. The CDR3 spans 14 residues. CDR1 and CDR2 (germline): SEHNR, FQNEAQ (reference sequence). The CDR3 loop is CASSSWTGVEKLFF. The CDR3 DNA reads TGTGCCAGCAGCTCATGGACAGGGGTCGAAAAACTGTTTTTT.

This chain joins TRBV19 and TRBJ1-2; D gene ambiguous. The CDR3 totals 13 residues. V was trimmed by 2 bases and J by 8 bases, leaving 12 bases between them. Germline V gene data show CDR1 as LNHDA and CDR2 as SQIVND (reference sequence). CDR3 nucleotide sequence: TGTGCCAGTAGTATAACCCTTGCGGGGGGCTACACCTTC. This encodes CASSITLAGGYTF.

This clone was counted only a few times. The J gene is TRBJ1-2, the V gene TRBV6-5, with D possibly matching TRBD1 (6 bases). Trimming took 7 bases from V and 5 from J, leaving 14 bases between them. The CDR3 is 13 residues long. Per germline, CDR1 MNHEY and CDR2 SVGAGI. The CDR3 protein is CASTQSGVYGYTF. The CDR3 nucleotides are TGTGCCAGCACCCAGTCAGGGGTTTATGGCTACACCTTC.